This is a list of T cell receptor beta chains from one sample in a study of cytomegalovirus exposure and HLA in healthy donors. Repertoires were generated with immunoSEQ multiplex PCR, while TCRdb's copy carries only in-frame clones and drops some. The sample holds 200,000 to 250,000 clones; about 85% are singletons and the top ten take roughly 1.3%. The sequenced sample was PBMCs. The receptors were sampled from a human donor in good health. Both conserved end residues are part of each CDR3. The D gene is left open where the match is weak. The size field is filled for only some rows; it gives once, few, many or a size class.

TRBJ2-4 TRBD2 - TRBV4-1 TGCGCCAGCAGCTGGGGACTAGCGGGAGTAGGAGCCAAAAACATTCAGTACTTC CASSWGLAGVGAKNIQYF
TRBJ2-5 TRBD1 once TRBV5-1 TGCGCCAGCAGACTGAGCAGGGGGTTAGGAGAGACCCAGTACTTC CASRLSRGLGETQYF
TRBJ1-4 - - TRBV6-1 TGTGCCAGCAGTGAAACCCCCCTAGGAGGTGAAAAACTGTTTTTT CASSETPLGGEKLFF
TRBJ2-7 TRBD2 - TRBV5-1 TGCGCCAGCAGCTCGATGAGCGGGAGGATCTACGAGCAGTACTTC CASSSMSGRIYEQYF
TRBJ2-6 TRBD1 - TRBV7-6 TGTGCCAGCAGACATGACAGGGGCGGTGGGGCCAACGTCCTGACTTTC CASRHDRGGGANVLTF
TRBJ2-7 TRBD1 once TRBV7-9 TGTGCCAGCAAACCGGGACAGGGGTTCCACGAGCAGTACTTC CASKPGQGFHEQYF
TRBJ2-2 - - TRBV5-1 TGCGCCAGCAGCTTGTCGGGGACCGGGGAGCTGTTTTTT CASSLSGTGELFF
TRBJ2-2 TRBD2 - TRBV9 TGTGCCAGCAGCGTAGGAGGCGGGAGGACCACCGGGGAGCTGTTTTTT CASSVGGGRTTGELFF
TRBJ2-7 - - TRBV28 TGTGCCAGCAGTCGCCTAGGAGGGGCCTACGAGCAGTACTTC CASSRLGGAYEQYF
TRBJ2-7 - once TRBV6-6 TGTGCCAGCAAACACAGGACCTCCTACGAGCAGTACTTC CASKHRTSYEQYF
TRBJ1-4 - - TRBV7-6 TGTGCCAGCAGCTTACCTCCGACCGGCGGAACAACTAATGAAAAACTGTTTTTT CASSLPPTGGTTNEKLFF
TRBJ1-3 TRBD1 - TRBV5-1 TGCGCCAGCAGTACCGGGACAGGGGGCTCCGGAAACACCATATATTTT CASSTGTGGSGNTIYF
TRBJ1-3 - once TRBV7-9 TGTGCCAGCAGCTCCCCGCTGGAAGCAAGGAGAAACGCCATATATTTT CASSSPLEARRNAIYF
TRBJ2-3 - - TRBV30 TGTGCCTGGAGGAGGGGGTCCACAGATACGCAGTATTTT CAWRRGSTDTQYF
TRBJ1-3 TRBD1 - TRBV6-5 TGTGCCAGCAGTTACTCAGGGGGCAACACTGGAAACACCATATATTTT CASSYSGGNTGNTIYF
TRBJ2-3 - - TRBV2 TGTGCCAGCAAGCTCCTCACAGATACGCAGTATTTT CASKLLTDTQYF
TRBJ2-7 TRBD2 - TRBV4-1 TGCGCCAGCAGCCAATCCCCCCCGGGAGGCCTAGCCTACGAGCAGTACTTC CASSQSPPGGLAYEQYF
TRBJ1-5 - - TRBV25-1 TGTGCCAGCAGAGACAGTAGCAATCAGCCCCAGCATTTT CASRDSSNQPQHF
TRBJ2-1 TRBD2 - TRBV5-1 TGCGCCAGCAGCTTTAGCGGGAGGGCCTACAATGAGCAGTTCTTC CASSFSGRAYNEQFF
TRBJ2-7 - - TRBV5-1 TGCGCCAGCAGCGTTGGGGCCTCCTACGAGCAGTACTTC CASSVGASYEQYF
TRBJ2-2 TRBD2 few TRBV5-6 TGTGCCAGCACCTATTTACTAGCGGGAGACACCGGGGAGCTGTTTTTT CASTYLLAGDTGELFF
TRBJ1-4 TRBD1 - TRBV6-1 TGTGCCAGCAGTGGACAGGGGGGAGAAAAACTGTTTTTT CASSGQGGEKLFF
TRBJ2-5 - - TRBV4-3 TGCGCCAGCAGCCAAGAAAGCCGGGCGGGGGAGACCCAGTACTTC CASSQESRAGETQYF
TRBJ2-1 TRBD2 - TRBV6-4 TGTGCCAGCAGTAAAAACAGCGGGGATAACAATGAGCAGTTCTTC CASSKNSGDNNEQFF
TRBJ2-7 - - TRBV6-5 TGTGCCAGCAAAAATCCGTCAGTCGAGCAGTACTTC CASKNPSVEQYF
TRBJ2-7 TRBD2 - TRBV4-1 TGCGCCAGCAGCCATGGCACGACTAGCGGGGGCTACAAGCAGTACTTC CASSHGTTSGGYKQYF
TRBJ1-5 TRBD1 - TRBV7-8 TGTGCCAGCAGCTTAGCGGAGGGGGCAGTGGGCCAGCCCCAGCATTTT CASSLAEGAVGQPQHF
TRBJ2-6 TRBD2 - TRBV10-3 TGTGCCATTAAAGGACTAGCGGGGAACTCTGGGGCCAACGTCCTGACTTTC CAIKGLAGNSGANVLTF
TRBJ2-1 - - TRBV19 TGTGCCAGTAGTATAAGCTTGAGCTCGCTCCCCCCCTACAATGAGCAGTTCTTC CASSISLSSLPPYNEQFF
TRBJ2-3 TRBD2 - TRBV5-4 TGTGCCAGTCGGACTAGCGGGACATCAGATACGCAGTATTTT CASRTSGTSDTQYF
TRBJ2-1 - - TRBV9 TGTGCCAGCAGCGTTGTATCCGGAGAACTCTCCTACAATGAGCAGTTCTTC CASSVVSGELSYNEQFF
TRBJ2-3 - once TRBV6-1 TGTGCCAGCAGTGAAGCGCGGGATGAAATCACAGATACGCAGTATTTT CASSEARDEITDTQYF
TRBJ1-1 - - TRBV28 TGTGCCAGCAGCCTAGACAGGAATGAAGCTTTCTTT CASSLDRNEAFF
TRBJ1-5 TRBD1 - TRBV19 TGTGCCAGTAGTACAGGACAGGGCCCTAGCAATCAGCCCCAGCATTTT CASSTGQGPSNQPQHF
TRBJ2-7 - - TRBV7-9 TGTGCCAGCAGCATGGTGGGGCGCAGCTACGAGCAGTACTTC CASSMVGRSYEQYF
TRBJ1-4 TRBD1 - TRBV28 TGTGCCAGCAGATTACAGGGGGCCAATAATGAAAAACTGTTTTTT CASRLQGANNEKLFF
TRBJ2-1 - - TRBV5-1 TGCGCCAGCAGCGGGCTAGCGCCAGATTCCTACAATGAGCAGTTCTTC CASSGLAPDSYNEQFF
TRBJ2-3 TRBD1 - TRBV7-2 TGTGCCAGCAGCTTAGACAGGGGGGATACGCAGTATTTT CASSLDRGDTQYF
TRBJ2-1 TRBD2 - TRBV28 TGTGCCAGCACCCTAGCGGGAGGGGCCTACAATGAGCAGTTCTTC CASTLAGGAYNEQFF
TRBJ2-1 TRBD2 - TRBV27 TGTGCCAGCAGTCACAGGACTAGCGGATACTACAATGAGCAGTTCTTC CASSHRTSGYYNEQFF
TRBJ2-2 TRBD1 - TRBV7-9 TGTGCCAGCAGCTTCCCAGGGGGCAAGACCGGGGAGCTGTTTTTT CASSFPGGKTGELFF
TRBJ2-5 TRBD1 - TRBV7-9 TGTGCCAGCAGCTTAGGACAGGGCCCGGGGGAGACCCAGTACTTC CASSLGQGPGETQYF
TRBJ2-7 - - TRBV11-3 TGTGCCAGCAGCCGCAGTGGAGGGCCCGACTACGAGCAGTACTTC CASSRSGGPDYEQYF
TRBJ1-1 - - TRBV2 TGTGCCAGCAGTTGGTGGGAGGAAGCTTTCTTT CASSWWEEAFF
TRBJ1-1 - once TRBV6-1 TGTGCCAGCAGTGAACCAGGGAGGGGCACTGAAGCTTTCTTT CASSEPGRGTEAFF
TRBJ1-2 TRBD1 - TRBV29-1 TGCAGCGTTGAGACAGGGGCCGGATATCGCTACACCTTC CSVETGAGYRYTF
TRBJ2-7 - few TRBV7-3 TGTGCCAGCAGCTTAGGACAGCACTACGAGCAGTACTTC CASSLGQHYEQYF
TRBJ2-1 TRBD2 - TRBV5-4 TGTGCCAGCAGCCGGACTAGCGGGAGAGGTGAGCAGTTCTTC CASSRTSGRGEQFF
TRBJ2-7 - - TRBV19 TGTGCCAGTAGTCTAGGGGTACGGAGCTCCTACGAGCAGTACTTC CASSLGVRSSYEQYF
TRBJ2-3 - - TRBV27 TGTGCCAGCAGTTGGGGGTTAGCGGCTAGCACAGATACGCAGTATTTT CASSWGLAASTDTQYF
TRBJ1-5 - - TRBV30 TGTGCCTGGGCCCAGCAGGGGACACAGCCCCAGCATTTT CAWAQQGTQPQHF